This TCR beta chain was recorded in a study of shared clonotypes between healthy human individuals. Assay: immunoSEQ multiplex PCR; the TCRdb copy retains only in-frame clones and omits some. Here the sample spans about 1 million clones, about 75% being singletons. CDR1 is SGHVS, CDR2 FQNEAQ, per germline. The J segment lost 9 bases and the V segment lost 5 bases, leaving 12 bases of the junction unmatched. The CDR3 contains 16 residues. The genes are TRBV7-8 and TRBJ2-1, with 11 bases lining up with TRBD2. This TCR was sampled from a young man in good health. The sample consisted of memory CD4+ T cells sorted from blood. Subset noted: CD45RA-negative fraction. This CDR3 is CASSPGASGRIGEQFF. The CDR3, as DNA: TGTGCCAGCAGCCCAGGAGCTAGCGGGAGGATCGGTGAGCAGTTCTTC.